This TCR beta chain came from a study of cytomegalovirus exposure and HLA in healthy donors. Trimming cost V 5 bases and J 3 bases; bases outside gene matches: 2. Germline V gives CDR1 SGHRS, CDR2 YFSETQ. CDR3 size: 13 residues. Here immunoSEQ multiplex PCR was the method, and the copy in TCRdb shows in-frame clones only, minus some. This table holds about 98,000 clones, more than 85% found once. This chain links TRBV5-1 with TRBJ2-5; 9 positions agree with TRBD1. This clonotype originated in a young man in good health and CMV-seropositive. The sequencing input was PBMCs. In nucleotides, the CDR3 is TGCGCCAGCAGAAGACAGGGGGAAGAGACCCAGTACTTC. Residues: CASRRQGEETQYF.